The clone carrying this T cell receptor (beta chain) was counted only a few times. The antigen is undetermined. The sample comes from a study of cytomegalovirus exposure and HLA in healthy donors. Study-level information: The early release's HLA-typed donors yielded roughly 85 million unique TCRs. Study results and limitations: When the data were analyzed later, several of the most significant clusters appeared to be linked to common viral pathogens. A few chains tied to CMV proved CMV antigen-specific in vitro. Later work showed greater clonal expansion in HLA-associated TCR beta chains than in equally common others.

60 Vbeta and 13 Jbeta primers were used in PCR. Sequencing was performed with immunoSEQ multiplex PCR; in TCRdb, only in-frame clones are kept and a portion is missing. The sample yields 110,000 to 150,000 clones, nearly 10% seen once. Sequencing was performed on PBMCs. This TCR derives from a man aged 45-65 years in good health and CMV-seronegative.

In nucleotides, the CDR3 is TGTGCCTGGAGTGTATTGAGCCTTAACTATGGCTACACCTTC. Protein: CAWSVLSLNYGYTF. The chain recombines TRBV30 with TRBJ1-2; D remains ambiguous. The V gene lost 0 bases and the J gene lost 1 base, with 9 bases spanning the gap. Germline CDR1 reads GTSNPN; CDR2 reads SVGIG (reference sequence). The CDR3 loop spans 14 amino acids.